This TCR beta chain was profiled in a study of cytomegalovirus exposure and HLA in healthy donors. Points on this clone: As yet, its antigen is unknown.

The CDR3 spans 14 residues. The study's findings and limits: With further analysis later on, most CMV-associated TCR beta chains appeared HLA-restricted. Donors belonging to an Asian-associated ancestry cluster reportedly showed fewer N-insertions in productive TCRs than the approximately 700-donor mean, according to what a later analysis found. TCR beta V- and J-gene trimming, according to a later analysis, was linked to a missense DCLRE1C variant. Three chains tied to CMV proved CMV antigen-specific in vitro.

The primer mix had 60 Vbeta and 13 Jbeta primers. Assay: immunoSEQ multiplex PCR; the TCRdb copy retains only in-frame clones and omits some. The sample lists about 120,000 clones, about four fifths occurring once. This clonotype was sampled from a male donor in good health and CMV-seropositive. The chain is built from TRBV12-2 and TRBJ2-7; the DNA was not used to check the table's D call, TRBD2. TRBV12-2 is termed a pseudogene. The source material was PBMCs. Written as DNA, the CDR3 is TGTGCAAGTCGCTTAGCGCTAGAGCTCCACGAGCAGTACTTC. This translates into CASRLALELHEQYF.